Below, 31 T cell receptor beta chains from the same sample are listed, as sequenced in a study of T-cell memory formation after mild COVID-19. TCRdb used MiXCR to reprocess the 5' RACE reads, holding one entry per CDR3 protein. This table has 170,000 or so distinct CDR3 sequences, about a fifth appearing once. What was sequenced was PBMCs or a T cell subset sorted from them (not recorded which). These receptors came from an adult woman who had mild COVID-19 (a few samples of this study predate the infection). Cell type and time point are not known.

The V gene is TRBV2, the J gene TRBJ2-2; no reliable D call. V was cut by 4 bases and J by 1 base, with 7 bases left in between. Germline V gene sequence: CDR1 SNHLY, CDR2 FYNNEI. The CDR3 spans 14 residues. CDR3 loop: CASSVDLNTGELFF. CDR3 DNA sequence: TGTGCCAGCAGTGTGGACCTGAACACCGGGGAGCTGTTTTTT. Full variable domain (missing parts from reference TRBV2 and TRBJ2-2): EPEVTQTPSHQVTQMGQEVILRCVPISNHLYFYWYRQILGQKVEFLVSFYNNEISEKSEIFDDQFSVERPDGSNFTLKIRSTKLEDSAMYFCASSVDLNTGELFFGEGSRLTVL.

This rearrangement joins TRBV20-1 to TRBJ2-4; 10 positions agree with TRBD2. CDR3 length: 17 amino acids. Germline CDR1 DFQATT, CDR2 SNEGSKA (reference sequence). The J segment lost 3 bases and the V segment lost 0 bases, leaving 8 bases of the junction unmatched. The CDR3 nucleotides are TGCAGTGCTAGAGACTCTAGCGGGGGCGCCTTCAAAAACATTCAGTACTTC. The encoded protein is CSARDSSGGAFKNIQYF.

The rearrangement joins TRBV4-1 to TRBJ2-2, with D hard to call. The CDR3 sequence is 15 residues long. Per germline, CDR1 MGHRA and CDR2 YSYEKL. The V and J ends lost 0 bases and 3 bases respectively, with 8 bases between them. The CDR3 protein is CASSQDAGYTGELFF. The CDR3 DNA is TGCGCCAGCAGCCAAGATGCAGGATACACCGGGGAGCTGTTTTTT.

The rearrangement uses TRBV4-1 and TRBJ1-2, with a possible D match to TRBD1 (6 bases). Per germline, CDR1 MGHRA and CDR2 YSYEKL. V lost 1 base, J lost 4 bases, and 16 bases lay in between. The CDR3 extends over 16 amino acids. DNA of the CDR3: TGCGCCAGCAGCCAAGGCCCGACACAGGGAGGCTATGGCTACACCTTC. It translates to CASSQGPTQGGYGYTF.

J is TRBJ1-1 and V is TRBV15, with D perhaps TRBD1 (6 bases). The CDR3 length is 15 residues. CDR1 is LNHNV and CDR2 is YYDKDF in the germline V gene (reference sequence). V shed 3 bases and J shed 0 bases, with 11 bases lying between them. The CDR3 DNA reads TGTGCCACCAGCAGCAGGACAGTAATGAACACTGAAGCTTTCTTT. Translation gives CATSSRTVMNTEAFF. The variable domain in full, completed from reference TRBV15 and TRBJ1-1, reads DAMVIQNPRYQVTQFGKPVTLSCSQTLNHNVMYWYQQKSSQAPKLLFHYYDKDFNNEADTPDNFQSRRPNTSFCFLDIRSPGLGDTAMYLCATSSRTVMNTEAFFGQGTRLTVV.

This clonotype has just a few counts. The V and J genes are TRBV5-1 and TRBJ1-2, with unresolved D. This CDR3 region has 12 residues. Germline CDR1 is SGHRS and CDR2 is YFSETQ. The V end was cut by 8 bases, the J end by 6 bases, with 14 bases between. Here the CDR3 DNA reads TGCGCCAGTTCCAGCGCGGGGAATGGCTACACCTTC. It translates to CASSSAGNGYTF. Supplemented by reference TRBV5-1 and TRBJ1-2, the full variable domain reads KAGVTQTPRYLIKTRGQQVTLSCSPISGHRSVSWYQQTPGQGLQFLFEYFSETQRNKGNFPGRFSGRQFSNSRSEMNVSTLELGDSALYLCASSSAGNGYTFGSGTRLTVV.

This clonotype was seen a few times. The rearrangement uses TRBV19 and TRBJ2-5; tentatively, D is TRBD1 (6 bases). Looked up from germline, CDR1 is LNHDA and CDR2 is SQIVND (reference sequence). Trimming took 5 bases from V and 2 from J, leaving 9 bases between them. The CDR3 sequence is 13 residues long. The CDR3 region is CASSVGAQETQYF. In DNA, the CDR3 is TGTGCCAGTAGTGTGGGGGCACAAGAGACCCAGTACTTC.

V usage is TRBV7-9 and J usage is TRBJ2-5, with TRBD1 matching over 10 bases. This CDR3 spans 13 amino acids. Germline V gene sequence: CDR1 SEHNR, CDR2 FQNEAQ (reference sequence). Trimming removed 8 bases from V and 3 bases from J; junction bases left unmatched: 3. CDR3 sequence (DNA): TGTGCCAGCGAGACAGGGGGCAAAGAGACCCAGTACTTC. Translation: CASETGGKETQYF.

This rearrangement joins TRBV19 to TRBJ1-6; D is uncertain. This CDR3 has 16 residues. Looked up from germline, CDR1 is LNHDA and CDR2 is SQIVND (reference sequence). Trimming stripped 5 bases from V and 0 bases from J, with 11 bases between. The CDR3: CASSPDLGSYNSPLHF. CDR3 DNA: TGTGCCAGTAGTCCCGATTTGGGCTCCTATAATTCACCCCTCCACTTT.

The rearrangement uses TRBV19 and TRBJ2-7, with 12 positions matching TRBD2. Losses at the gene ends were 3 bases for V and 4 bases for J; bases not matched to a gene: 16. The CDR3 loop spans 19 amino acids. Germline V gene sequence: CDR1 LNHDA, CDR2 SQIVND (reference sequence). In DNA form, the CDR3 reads TGTGCCAGTAGTATTGGGCTAGCGGGAGGGCCCAGCGTAGGATACGAGCAGTACTTC. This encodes CASSIGLAGGPSVGYEQYF.

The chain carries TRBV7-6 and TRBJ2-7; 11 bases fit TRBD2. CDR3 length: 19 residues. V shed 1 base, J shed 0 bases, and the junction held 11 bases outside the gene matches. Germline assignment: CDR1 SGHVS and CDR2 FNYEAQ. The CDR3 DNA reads TGTGCCAGCAGCTTAGAGGGCCTAGCGGGGGGCAGAAGCTCCTACGAGCAGTACTTC. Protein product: CASSLEGLAGGRSSYEQYF.

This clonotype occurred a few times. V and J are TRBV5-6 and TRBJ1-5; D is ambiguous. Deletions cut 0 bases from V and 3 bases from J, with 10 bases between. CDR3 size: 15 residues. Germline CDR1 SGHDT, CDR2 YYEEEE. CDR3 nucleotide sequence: TGTGCCAGCAGCTTGGGTGTCAGCTCCAATCAGCCCCAGCATTTT. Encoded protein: CASSLGVSSNQPQHF.

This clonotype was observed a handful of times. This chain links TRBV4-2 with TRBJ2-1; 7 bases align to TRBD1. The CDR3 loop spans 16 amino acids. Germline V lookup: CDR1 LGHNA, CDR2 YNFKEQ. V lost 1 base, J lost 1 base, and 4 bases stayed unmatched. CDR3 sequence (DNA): TGTGCCAGCAGCCAAGTGGGGACAGCGTCCTACAATGAGCAGTTCTTC. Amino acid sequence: CASSQVGTASYNEQFF.

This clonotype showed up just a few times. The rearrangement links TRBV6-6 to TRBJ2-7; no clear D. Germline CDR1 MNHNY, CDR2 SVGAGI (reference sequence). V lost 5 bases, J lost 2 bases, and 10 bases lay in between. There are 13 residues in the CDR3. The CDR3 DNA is TGTGCCAGCAGTCTCCCACGGGCCTACGAGCAGTACTTC. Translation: CASSLPRAYEQYF.

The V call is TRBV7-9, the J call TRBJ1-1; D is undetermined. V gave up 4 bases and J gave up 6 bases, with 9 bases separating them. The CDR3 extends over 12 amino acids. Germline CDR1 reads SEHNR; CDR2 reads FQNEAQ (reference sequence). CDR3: CASSSSGPEAFF. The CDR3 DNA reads TGTGCCAGCAGCTCCTCGGGCCCTGAAGCTTTCTTT.

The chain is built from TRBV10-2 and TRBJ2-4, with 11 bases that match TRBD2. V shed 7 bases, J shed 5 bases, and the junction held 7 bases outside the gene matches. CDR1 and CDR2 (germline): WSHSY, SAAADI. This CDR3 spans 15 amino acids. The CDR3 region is CASTEGLAAQNIQYF. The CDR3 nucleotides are TGCGCCAGCACCGAGGGACTAGCGGCCCAAAACATTCAGTACTTC.

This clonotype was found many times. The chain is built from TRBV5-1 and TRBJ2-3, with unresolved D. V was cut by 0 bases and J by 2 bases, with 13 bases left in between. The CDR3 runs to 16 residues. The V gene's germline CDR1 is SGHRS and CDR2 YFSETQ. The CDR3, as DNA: TGCGCCAGCAGCTTGGAAGGAGCACAATTCACAGATACGCAGTATTTT. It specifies CASSLEGAQFTDTQYF.

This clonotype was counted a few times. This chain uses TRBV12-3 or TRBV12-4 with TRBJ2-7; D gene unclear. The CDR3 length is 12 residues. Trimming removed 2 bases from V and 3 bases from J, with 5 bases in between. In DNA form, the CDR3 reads TGTGCCAGCAGTTTACAGGTCTACGAGCAGTACTTC. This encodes CASSLQVYEQYF.

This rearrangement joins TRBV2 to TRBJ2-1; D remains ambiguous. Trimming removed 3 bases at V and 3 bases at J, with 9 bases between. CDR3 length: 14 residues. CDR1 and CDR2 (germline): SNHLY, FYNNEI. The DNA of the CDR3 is TGTGCCAGCAGTGAGAATACTAACTACAATGAGCAGTTCTTC. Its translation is CASSENTNYNEQFF.

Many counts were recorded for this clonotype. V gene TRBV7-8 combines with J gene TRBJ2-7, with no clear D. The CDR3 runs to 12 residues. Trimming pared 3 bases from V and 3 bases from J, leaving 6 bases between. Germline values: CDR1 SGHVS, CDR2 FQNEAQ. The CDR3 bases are TGTGCCAGCAGCTTGGTGGTCTACGAGCAGTACTTC. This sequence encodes CASSLVVYEQYF.

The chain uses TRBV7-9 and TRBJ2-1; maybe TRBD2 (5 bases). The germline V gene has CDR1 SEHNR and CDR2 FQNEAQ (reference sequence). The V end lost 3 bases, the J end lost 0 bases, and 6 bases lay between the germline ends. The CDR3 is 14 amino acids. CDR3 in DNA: TGTGCCAGCAGCTTCGGGAACTCCTACAATGAGCAGTTCTTC. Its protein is CASSFGNSYNEQFF.

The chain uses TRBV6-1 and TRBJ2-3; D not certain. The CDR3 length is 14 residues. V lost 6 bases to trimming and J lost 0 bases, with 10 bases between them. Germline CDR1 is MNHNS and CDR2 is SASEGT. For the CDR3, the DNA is TGTGCCAGCAGAGTCTTTGACAGCACAGATACGCAGTATTTT. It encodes CASRVFDSTDTQYF.

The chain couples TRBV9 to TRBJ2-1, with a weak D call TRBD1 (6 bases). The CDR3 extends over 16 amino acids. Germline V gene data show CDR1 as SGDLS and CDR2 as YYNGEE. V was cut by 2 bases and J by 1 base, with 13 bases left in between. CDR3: CASSVSGTPSYNEQFF. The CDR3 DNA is TGTGCCAGCAGCGTTTCGGGGACACCTTCCTACAATGAGCAGTTCTTC.

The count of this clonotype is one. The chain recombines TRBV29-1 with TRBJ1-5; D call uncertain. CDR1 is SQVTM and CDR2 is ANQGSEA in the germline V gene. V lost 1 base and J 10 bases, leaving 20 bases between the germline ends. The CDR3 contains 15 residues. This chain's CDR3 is CSVEVSGSGLEPQHF. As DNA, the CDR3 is TGCAGCGTTGAAGTTTCTGGGTCAGGATTAGAACCCCAGCATTTT.

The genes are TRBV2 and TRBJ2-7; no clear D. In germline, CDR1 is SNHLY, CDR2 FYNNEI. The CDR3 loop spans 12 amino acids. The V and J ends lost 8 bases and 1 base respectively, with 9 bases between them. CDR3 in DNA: TGTGCCAGCGCATTTTCGTCCTACGAGCAGTACTTC. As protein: CASAFSSYEQYF.

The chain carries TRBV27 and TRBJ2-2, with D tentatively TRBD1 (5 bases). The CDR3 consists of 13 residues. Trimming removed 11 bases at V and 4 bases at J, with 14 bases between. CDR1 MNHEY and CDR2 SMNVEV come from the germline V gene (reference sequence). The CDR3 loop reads CAGRQGSTGELFF. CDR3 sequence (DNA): TGTGCCGGCCGTCAGGGATCCACCGGGGAGCTGTTTTTT.

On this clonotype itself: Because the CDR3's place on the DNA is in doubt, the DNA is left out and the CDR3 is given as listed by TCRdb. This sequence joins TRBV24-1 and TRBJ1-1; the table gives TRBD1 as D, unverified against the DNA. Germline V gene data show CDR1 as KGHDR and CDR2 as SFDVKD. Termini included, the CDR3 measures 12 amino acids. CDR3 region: CATSDFGRGTFF.

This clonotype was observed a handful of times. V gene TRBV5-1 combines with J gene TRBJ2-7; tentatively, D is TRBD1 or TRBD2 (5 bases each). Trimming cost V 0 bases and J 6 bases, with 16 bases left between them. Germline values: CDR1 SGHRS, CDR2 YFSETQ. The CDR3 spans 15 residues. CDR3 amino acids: CASSLGDPFLPEQYF. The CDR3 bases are TGCGCCAGCAGCTTGGGGGACCCGTTTCTTCCCGAGCAGTACTTC.

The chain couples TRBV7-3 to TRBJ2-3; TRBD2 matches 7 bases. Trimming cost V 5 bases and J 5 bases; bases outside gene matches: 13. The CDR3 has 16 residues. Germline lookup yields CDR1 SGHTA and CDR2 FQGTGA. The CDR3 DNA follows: TGTGCCAGCAGCCCCTTCACTAGCGCGCGGGGAGATACGCAGTATTTT. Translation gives CASSPFTSARGDTQYF.

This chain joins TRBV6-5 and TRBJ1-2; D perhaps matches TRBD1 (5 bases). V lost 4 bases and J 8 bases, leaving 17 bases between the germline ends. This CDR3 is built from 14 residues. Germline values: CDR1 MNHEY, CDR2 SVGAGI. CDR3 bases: TGTGCCAGCAGTTTTAATACAGGTCAATTGGGCTACACCTTC. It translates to CASSFNTGQLGYTF.

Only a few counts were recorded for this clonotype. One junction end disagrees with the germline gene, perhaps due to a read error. The CDR3 bases are TGTGCCAGCACCGTTGACAGGGAGCTTGACTTC. It encodes CASTVDRELDF. V usage is TRBV12-3 or TRBV12-4 and J usage is TRBJ2-5, with TRBD1 matching 7 bases. The CDR3 consists of 11 residues.